These 12 T cell receptor beta chains originate from one sample sequenced in a study of blood T cells in healthy people across ages. Through a sample-barcoded 5' primer and a J-beta primer mix, a second PCR was run for roughly 7 to 11 cycles. One entry per CDR3 protein, called by TCRdb with MiXCR from the 5' RACE reads. The table lists roughly 700,000 distinct CDR3 sequences, roughly 49% of them singletons. Sequences were obtained from blood. Receptor source: a woman aged 55-70 years in good health.

The rearrangement links TRBV7-2 to TRBJ2-1, with 11 bases lining up with TRBD2. Germline lookup yields CDR1 SGHTA and CDR2 FQGNSA. The CDR3 covers 15 residues. Germline trimming cut 5 bases from V and 7 bases from J; bases unmatched to any gene: 7. CDR3 protein: CASSTLAGVWNEQFF. In DNA form, the CDR3 reads TGTGCCAGCAGCACACTAGCGGGAGTGTGGAATGAGCAGTTCTTC. Drawing the rest from reference TRBV7-2 and TRBJ2-1, the complete variable domain is GAGVSQSPSNKVTEKGKDVELRCDPISGHTALYWYRQSLGQGLEFLIYFQGNSAPDKSGLPSDRFSAERTGGSVSTLTIQRTQQEDSAVYLCASSTLAGVWNEQFFGPGTRLTVL.

The genes are TRBV9 and TRBJ2-1; 7 bases line up with TRBD1. Per the germline V gene, CDR1 is SGDLS and CDR2 is YYNGEE. V gave up 1 base and J gave up 11 bases; unmatched junction bases: 12. This CDR3 is 15 amino acids long. CDR3 amino acids: CASSVSRTGTSQQFF. The CDR3 nucleotides read TGTGCCAGCAGCGTATCGAGGACAGGTACCTCTCAGCAGTTCTTC. The variable domain in full, with the rest retrieved from reference TRBV9 and TRBJ2-1, is DSGVTQTPKHLITATGQRVTLRCSPRSGDLSVYWYQQSLDQGLQFLIQYYNGEERAKGNILERFSAQQFPDLHSELNLSSLELGDSALYFCASSVSRTGTSQQFFGPGTRLTVL.

The chain recombines TRBV4-3 with TRBJ2-7; D possibly corresponds to TRBD1 (5 bases). Trimming removed 0 bases at V and 7 bases at J, with 10 bases between. The CDR3 is 13 amino acids. Per germline, CDR1 LGHNA and CDR2 YSLEER. CDR3 DNA: TGCGCCAGCAGCCAAGACGCTCAGGGAGAGCAGTACTTC. Translation gives CASSQDAQGEQYF.

As DNA, the CDR3 is TGTGCCAGCAGCCAAGAGAAGATAGGGCCCAGAGAGACCCAGTACTTC. It codes for CASSQEKIGPRETQYF. This chain connects TRBV4-2 to TRBJ2-5; D is undetermined. The V end lost 0 bases, the J end lost 4 bases, and 15 bases lay between the germline ends. The germline gives CDR1 LGHNA, CDR2 YNFKEQ. CDR3 length: 16 residues.

This clonotype has just a few counts. V is TRBV7-3 and J is TRBJ2-5; 10 bases align to TRBD2. From germline, CDR1 is SGHTA and CDR2 FQGTGA. V lost 5 bases to trimming and J lost 11 bases; unmatched junction nucleotides: 14. The CDR3 length is 15 residues. Here the CDR3 reads CASSHTLAGMGEQYF. In DNA, the CDR3 is TGTGCCAGCAGCCATACACTAGCGGGAATGGGGGAGCAGTACTTC.

The V gene is TRBV6-5, the J gene TRBJ1-1, with D perhaps matching TRBD1 (6 bases). Deletions cut 1 base from V and 3 bases from J, with 9 bases between. Germline V gene sequence: CDR1 MNHEY, CDR2 SVGAGI. The CDR3 has 14 amino acids. This CDR3 is CASSYLAGDTEAFF. Written as DNA, the CDR3 is TGTGCCAGCAGTTACTTGGCAGGGGACACTGAAGCTTTCTTT.

V usage is TRBV7-2 and J usage is TRBJ2-7, with D uncertain. The germline V gene encodes CDR1 SGHTA and CDR2 FQGNSA. V lost 5 bases, J lost 5 bases, and 22 bases lay in between. CDR3 length: 16 amino acids. CDR3 protein: CASSQRPVPLPHEQYF. CDR3 bases: TGTGCCAGCAGCCAACGGCCGGTCCCCCTGCCGCACGAGCAGTACTTC.

To note about this clonotype: A much larger clone differs by one base, so this may be a read error. The chain is built from TRBV4-3 and TRBJ2-7; D is unclear. The CDR3 consists of 13 residues. The V end lost 6 bases, the J end lost 0 bases, and 9 bases lay between the germline ends. Germline CDR1 and CDR2: LGHNA and YSLEER. The CDR3 sequence: CASRDESSYEQYF. CDR3 nucleotide sequence: TGCGCCAGCAGGGACGAAAGCTCCTACGAGCAGTACTTC.

This chain connects TRBV28 to TRBJ1-1, with 9 bases lining up with TRBD1. From germline, CDR1 is MDHEN and CDR2 SYDVKM. V lost 5 bases, J lost 3 bases, and 4 bases stayed unmatched. This CDR3 has 14 amino acids. CDR3 coding DNA: TGTGCCAGCAGTGTGACAGGGGGTTACACTGAAGCTTTCTTT. Translating it yields CASSVTGGYTEAFF.

This chain links TRBV4-1 with TRBJ1-2; D gene uncertain. V lost 1 base, J lost 4 bases, and 13 bases lay in between. Germline CDR1 MGHRA, CDR2 YSYEKL. The CDR3 is made up of 15 amino acids. The CDR3, as DNA: TGCGCCAGCAGCCAAGGAGAGTCAGCGACCTATGGCTACACCTTC. Protein sequence: CASSQGESATYGYTF.

The chain combines TRBV7-2 with TRBJ1-1; D perhaps matches TRBD1 (6 bases). Trimming removed 2 bases at V and 8 bases at J, with 18 bases between. The CDR3 sequence is 15 residues long. Germline loops: CDR1 SGHTA, CDR2 FQGNSA. For the CDR3, the DNA is TGTGCCAGCAGCTTAAGGTCGTCCGGACAGTACGAAGCTTTCTTT. This gives the protein CASSLRSSGQYEAFF. The full variable domain, completed using reference TRBV7-2 and TRBJ1-1, is GAGVSQSPSNKVTEKGKDVELRCDPISGHTALYWYRQSLGQGLEFLIYFQGNSAPDKSGLPSDRFSAERTGGSVSTLTIQRTQQEDSAVYLCASSLRSSGQYEAFFGQGTRLTVV.

This chain uses TRBV20-1 with TRBJ2-1; 11 positions agree with TRBD2. The CDR3 contains 15 residues. Germline CDR1 DFQATT, CDR2 SNEGSKA (reference sequence). V shed 5 bases and J 2 bases; nucleotides not matched to a gene: 5. For the CDR3, the DNA is TGCAGTGCTGGAGTACTAGCGGGAGCCTACAATGAGCAGTTCTTC. Translated: CSAGVLAGAYNEQFF.